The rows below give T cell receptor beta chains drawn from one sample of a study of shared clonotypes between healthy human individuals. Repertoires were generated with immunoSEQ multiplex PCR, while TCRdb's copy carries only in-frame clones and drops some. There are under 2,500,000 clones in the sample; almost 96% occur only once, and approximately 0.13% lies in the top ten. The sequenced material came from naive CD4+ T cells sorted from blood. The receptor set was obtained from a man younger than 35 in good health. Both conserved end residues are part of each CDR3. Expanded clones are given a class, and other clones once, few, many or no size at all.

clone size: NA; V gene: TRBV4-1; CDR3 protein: CASSQELASGGTQYF
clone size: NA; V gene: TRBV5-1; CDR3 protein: CASSRQGEQETQYF
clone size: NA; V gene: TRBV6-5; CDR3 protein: CASRLSQGGNQPQHF
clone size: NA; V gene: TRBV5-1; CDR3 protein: CASIGQDQETQYF
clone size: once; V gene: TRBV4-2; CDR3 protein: CASSQGQGAYGYTF
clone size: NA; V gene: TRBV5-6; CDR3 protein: CASSLGQTETQYF
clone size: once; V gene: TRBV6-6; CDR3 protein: CASRNSGDPNYGYTF
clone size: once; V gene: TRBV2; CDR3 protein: CAGEDANYGYTF
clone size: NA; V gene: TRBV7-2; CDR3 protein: CASSPGPRGEQYF
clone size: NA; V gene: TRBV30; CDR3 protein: CAWSKENYGYTF
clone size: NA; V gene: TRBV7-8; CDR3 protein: CASSLSGAPETQYF
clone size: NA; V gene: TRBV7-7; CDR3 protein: CASSREGGAAGETQYF